This T cell receptor (beta chain) was sequenced during a study of blood T cell repertoires in COVID-19. The V and J ends lost 0 bases and 7 bases, in that order; junction bases with no gene match: 4. This CDR3 comprises 15 residues. The germline gives CDR1 KGHSH, CDR2 LQKENI. Some clones are missing from TCRdb's copy, which holds only in-frame ones; the method was immunoSEQ multiplex PCR. The sample shows around 150,000 clones, about 85% of them seen only once. Sequencing was done on a sample of peripheral blood. The source of this sequence is a man between 18 and 29 years old with acute or convalescent COVID-19. The genes are TRBV18 and TRBJ1-4, with 8 bases aligning to TRBD1. CDR3 sequence (DNA): TGTGCCAGCTCACCACCCGCAGGGGGCTCTGAAAAACTGTTTTTT. Its protein product is CASSPPAGGSEKLFF.